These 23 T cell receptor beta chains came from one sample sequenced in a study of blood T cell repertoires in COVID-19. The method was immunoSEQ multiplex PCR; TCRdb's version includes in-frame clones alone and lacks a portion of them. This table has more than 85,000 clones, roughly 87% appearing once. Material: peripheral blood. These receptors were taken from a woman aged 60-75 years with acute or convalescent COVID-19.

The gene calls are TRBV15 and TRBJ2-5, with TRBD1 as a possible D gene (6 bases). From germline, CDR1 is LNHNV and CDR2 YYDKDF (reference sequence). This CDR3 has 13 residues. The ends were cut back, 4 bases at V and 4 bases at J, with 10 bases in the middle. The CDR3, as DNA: TGTGCCACCAGCAAAGGACAGCCAGAGACCCAGTACTTC. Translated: CATSKGQPETQYF.

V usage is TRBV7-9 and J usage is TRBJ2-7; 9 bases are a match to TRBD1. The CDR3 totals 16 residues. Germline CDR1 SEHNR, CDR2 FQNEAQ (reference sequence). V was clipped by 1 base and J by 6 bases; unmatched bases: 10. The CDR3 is CASSLGGTGMGLEQYF. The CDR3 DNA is TGTGCCAGCAGCTTAGGGGGGACAGGGATGGGACTCGAGCAGTACTTC.

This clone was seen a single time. CDR3 amino acids: CASRPGAYNSPLHF. The CDR3 DNA reads as TGTGCCAGCCGCCCAGGGGCCTATAATTCACCCCTCCACTTT. The J gene is TRBJ1-6, the V gene TRBV19; a weak D match, TRBD1 (6 bases). V lost 9 bases, J lost 2 bases, and 11 bases lay in between. Germline CDR1 and CDR2: LNHDA and SQIVND (reference sequence). The CDR3 is 14 residues long. The full variable domain, rest sourced from reference TRBV19 and TRBJ1-6, is DGGITQSPKYLFRKEGQNVTLSCEQNLNHDAMYWYRQDPGQGLRLIYYSQIVNDFQKGDIAEGYSVSREKKESFPLTVTSAQKNPTAFYLCASRPGAYNSPLHFGNGTRLTVT.

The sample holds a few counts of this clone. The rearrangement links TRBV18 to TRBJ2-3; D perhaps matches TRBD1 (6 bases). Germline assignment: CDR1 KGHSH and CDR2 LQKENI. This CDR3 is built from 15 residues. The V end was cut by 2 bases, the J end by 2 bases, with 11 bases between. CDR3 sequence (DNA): TGTGCCAGCTCACCAAGGCAGGGGACCACAGATACGCAGTATTTT. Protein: CASSPRQGTTDTQYF.

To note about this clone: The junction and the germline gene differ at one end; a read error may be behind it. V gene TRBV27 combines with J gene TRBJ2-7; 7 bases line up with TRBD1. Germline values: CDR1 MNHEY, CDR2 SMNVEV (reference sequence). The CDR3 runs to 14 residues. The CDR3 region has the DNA TGTGCCGGCAGGGGCGGCGGCAGGGGGTTCGAGCAGTACTTC. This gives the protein CAGRGGGRGFEQYF.

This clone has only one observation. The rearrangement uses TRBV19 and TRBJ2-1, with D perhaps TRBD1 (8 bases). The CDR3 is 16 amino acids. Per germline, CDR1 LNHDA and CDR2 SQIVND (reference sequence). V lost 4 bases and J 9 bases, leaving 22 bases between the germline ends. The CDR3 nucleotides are TGTGCCAGTAGTACCCCCCAGACAGGGGACTATGGTGAGCAGTTCTTC. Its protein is CASSTPQTGDYGEQFF. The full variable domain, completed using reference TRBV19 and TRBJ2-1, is DGGITQSPKYLFRKEGQNVTLSCEQNLNHDAMYWYRQDPGQGLRLIYYSQIVNDFQKGDIAEGYSVSREKKESFPLTVTSAQKNPTAFYLCASSTPQTGDYGEQFFGPGTRLTVL.

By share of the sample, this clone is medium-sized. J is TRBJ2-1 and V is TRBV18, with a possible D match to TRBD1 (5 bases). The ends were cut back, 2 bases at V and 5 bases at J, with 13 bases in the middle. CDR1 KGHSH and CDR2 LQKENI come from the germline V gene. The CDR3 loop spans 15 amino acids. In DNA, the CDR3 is TGTGCCAGCTCACCAGGGGCAGGGTGGAACAATGAGCAGTTCTTC. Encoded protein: CASSPGAGWNNEQFF.

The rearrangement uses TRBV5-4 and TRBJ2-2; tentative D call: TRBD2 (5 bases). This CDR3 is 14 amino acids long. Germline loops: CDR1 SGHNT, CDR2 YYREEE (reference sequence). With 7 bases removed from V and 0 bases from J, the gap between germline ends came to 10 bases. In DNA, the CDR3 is TGTGCCAGCCGGGAAGACACGAACACCGGGGAGCTGTTTTTT. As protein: CASREDTNTGELFF.

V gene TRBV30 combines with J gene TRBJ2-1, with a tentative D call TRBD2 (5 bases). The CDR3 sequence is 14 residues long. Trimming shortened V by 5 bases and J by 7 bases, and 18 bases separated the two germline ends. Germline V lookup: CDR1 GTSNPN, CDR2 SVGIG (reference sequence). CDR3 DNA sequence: TGTGCCTGGGGAACTAGAGACCATTTTAATGAGCAGTTCTTC. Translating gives CAWGTRDHFNEQFF.

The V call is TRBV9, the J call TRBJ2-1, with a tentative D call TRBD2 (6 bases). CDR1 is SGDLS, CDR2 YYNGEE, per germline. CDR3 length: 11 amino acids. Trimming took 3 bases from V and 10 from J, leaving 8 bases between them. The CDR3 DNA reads TGTGCCAGCAGCGACGGAGGGGAGCAGTTCTTC. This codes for CASSDGGEQFF.

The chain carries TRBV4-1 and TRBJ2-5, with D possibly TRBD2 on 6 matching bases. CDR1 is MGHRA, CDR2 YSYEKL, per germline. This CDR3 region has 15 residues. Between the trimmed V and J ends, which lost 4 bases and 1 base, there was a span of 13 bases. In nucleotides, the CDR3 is TGCGCCAGCAGCCCATTTGGGGGAGGCCAAGAGACCCAGTACTTC. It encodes CASSPFGGGQETQYF.

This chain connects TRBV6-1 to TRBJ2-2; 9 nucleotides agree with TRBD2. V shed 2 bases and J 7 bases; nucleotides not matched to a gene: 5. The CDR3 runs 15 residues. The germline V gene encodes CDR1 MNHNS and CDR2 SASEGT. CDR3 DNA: TGTGCCAGCAGTGAAACGGGACTAGCTCACGGGGAGCTGTTTTTT. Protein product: CASSETGLAHGELFF.

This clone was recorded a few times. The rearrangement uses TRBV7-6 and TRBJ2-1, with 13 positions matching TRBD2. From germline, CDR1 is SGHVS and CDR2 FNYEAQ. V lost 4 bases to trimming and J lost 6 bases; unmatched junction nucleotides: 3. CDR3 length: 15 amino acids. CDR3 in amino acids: CASSSRTSGSNEQFF. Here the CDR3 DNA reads TGTGCCAGCAGCTCTAGGACTAGCGGGAGCAATGAGCAGTTCTTC.

CDR3: CASSIGSAYNEQFF. The CDR3 nucleotides are TGTGCCAGTAGTATAGGCTCAGCCTACAATGAGCAGTTCTTC. The genes are TRBV19 and TRBJ2-1; no firm D call. The CDR3 is 14 amino acids. Trimming removed 1 base at V and 2 bases at J, with 6 bases between. Germline loops: CDR1 LNHDA, CDR2 SQIVND (reference sequence).

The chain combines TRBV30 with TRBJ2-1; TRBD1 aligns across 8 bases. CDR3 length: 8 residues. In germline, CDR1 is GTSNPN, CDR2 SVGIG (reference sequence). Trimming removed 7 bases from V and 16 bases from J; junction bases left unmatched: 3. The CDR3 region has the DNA TGTGCCTTTGACAGGGGTTTCTTC. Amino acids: CAFDRGFF. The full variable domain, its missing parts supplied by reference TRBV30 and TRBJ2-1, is SQTIHQWPATLVQPVGSPLSLECTVEGTSNPNLYWYRQAAGRGLQLLFYSVGIGQISSEVPQNLSASRPQDRQFILSSKKLLLSDSGFYLCAFDRGFFGPGTRLTVL.

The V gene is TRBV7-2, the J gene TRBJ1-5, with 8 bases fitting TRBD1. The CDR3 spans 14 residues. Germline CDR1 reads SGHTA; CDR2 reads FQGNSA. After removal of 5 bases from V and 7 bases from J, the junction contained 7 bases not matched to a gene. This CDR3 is CASSIWTGHQPQHF. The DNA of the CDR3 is TGTGCCAGCAGCATATGGACAGGGCACCAGCCCCAGCATTTT.

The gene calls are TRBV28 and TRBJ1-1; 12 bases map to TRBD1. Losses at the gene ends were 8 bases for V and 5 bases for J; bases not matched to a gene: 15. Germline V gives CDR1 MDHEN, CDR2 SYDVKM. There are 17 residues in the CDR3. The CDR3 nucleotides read TGTGCCAGCTCCTCCGGGACAGGGGGCGGATTGTATACTGAAGCTTTCTTT. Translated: CASSSGTGGGLYTEAFF. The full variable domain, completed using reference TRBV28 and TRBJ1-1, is DVKVTQSSRYLVKRTGEKVFLECVQDMDHENMFWYRQDPGLGLRLIYFSYDVKMKEKGDIPEGYSVSREKKERFSLILESASTNQTSMYLCASSSGTGGGLYTEAFFGQGTRLTVV.

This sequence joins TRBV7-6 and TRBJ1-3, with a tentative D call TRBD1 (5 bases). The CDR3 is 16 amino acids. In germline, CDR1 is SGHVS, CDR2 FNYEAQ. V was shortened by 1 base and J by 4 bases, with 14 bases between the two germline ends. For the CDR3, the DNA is TGTGCCAGCAGCTTAGAGGCAGGGCCTGAAGGAAACACCATATATTTT. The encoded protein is CASSLEAGPEGNTIYF. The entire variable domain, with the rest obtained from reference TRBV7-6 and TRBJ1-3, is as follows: GAGVSQSPRYKVTKRGQDVALRCDPISGHVSLYWYRQALGQGPEFLTYFNYEAQQDKSGLPNDRFSAERPEGSISTLTIQRTEQRDSAMYRCASSLEAGPEGNTIYFGEGSWLTVV.

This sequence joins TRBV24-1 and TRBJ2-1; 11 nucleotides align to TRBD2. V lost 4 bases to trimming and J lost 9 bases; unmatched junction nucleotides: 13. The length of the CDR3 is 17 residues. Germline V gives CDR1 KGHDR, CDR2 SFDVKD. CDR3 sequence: CATSDPKLAGEATEQFF. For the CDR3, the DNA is TGTGCCACCAGTGACCCTAAACTAGCGGGAGAAGCGACTGAGCAGTTCTTC.

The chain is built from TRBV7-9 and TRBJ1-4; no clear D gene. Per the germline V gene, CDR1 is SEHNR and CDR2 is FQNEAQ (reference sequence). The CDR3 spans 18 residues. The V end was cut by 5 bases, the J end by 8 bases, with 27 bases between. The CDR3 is CASSRLGSGFWVGEKLFF. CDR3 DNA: TGTGCCAGCAGCCGCCTAGGATCGGGTTTTTGGGTTGGCGAAAAACTGTTTTTT.

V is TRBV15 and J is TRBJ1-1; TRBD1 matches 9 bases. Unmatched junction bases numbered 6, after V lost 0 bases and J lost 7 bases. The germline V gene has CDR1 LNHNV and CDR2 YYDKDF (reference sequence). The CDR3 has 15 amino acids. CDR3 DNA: TGTGCCACCAGCAGAGATCCGCACAGGGGGCATGAAGCTTTCTTT. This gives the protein CATSRDPHRGHEAFF.

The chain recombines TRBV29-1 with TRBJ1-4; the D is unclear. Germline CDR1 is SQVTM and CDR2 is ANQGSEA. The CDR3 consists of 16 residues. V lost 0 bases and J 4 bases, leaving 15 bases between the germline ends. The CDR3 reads CSVEDRNKEINEKLFF. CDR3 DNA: TGCAGCGTTGAAGATCGTAATAAGGAGATTAATGAAAAACTGTTTTTT.

CDR3 region: CASSLGGRQAFF. CDR3 coding DNA: TGTGCCAGCAGTTTAGGGGGGCGGCAAGCTTTCTTT. The chain links TRBV12-3 or TRBV12-4 to TRBJ1-1; the D gene is possibly TRBD1 (6 bases). V was clipped by 1 base and J by 9 bases, with 9 bases between them. The CDR3 contains 12 residues.